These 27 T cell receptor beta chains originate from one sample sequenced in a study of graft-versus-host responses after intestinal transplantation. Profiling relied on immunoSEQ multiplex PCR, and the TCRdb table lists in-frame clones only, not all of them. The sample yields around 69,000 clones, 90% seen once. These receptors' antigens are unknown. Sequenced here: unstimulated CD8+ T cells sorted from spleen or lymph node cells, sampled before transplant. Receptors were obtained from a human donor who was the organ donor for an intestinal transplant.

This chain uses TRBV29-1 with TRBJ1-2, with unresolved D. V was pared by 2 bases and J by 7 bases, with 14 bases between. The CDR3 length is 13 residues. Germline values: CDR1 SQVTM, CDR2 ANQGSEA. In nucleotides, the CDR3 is TGCAGCGTTGAACGAAACGTGAGAGGTGGCTACACCTTC. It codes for CSVERNVRGGYTF. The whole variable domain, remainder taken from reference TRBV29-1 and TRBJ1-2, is SAVISQKPSRDICQRGTSLTIQCQVDSQVTMMFWYRQQPGQSLTLIATANQGSEATYESGFVIDKFPISRPNLTFSTLTVSNMSPEDSSIYLCSVERNVRGGYTFGSGTRLTVV.

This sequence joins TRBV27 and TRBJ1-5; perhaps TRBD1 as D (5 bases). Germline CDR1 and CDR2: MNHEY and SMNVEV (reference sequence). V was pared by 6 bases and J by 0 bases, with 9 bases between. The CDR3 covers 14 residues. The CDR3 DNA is TGTGCCAGCAGGAGACAGTATAGCAATCAGCCCCAGCATTTT. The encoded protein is CASRRQYSNQPQHF.

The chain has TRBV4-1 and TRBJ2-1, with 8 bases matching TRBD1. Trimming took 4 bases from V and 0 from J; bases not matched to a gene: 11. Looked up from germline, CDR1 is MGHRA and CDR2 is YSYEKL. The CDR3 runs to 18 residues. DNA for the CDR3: TGCGCCAGCAGCCCGGGGGTGGAAACAGGGGGCTCCTACAATGAGCAGTTCTTC. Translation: CASSPGVETGGSYNEQFF.

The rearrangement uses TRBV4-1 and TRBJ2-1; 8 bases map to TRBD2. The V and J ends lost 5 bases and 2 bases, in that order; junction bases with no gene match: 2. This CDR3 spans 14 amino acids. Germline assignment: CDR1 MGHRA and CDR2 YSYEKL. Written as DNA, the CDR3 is TGCGCCAGCAGCTTCGGGGGGGCCTACAATGAGCAGTTCTTC. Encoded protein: CASSFGGAYNEQFF.

This CDR3 reads CASSSSREQYF. Here the CDR3 DNA reads TGTGCCAGCAGCTCGTCGAGAGAACAGTACTTC. The chain employs TRBV7-9 and TRBJ2-5; no firm D call. The V gene's germline CDR1 is SEHNR and CDR2 FQNEAQ (reference sequence). This CDR3 region has 11 residues. Trimming removed 4 bases from V and 11 bases from J, with 11 bases in between.

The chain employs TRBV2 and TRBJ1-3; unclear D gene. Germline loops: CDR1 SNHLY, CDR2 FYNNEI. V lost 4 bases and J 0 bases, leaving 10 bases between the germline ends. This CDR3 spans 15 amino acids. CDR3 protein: CASSAEADSGNTIYF. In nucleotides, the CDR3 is TGTGCCAGCAGTGCGGAGGCCGACTCTGGAAACACCATATATTTT. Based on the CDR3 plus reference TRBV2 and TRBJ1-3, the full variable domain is EPEVTQTPSHQVTQMGQEVILRCVPISNHLYFYWYRQILGQKVEFLVSFYNNEISEKSEIFDDQFSVERPDGSNFTLKIRSTKLEDSAMYFCASSAEADSGNTIYFGEGSWLTVV.

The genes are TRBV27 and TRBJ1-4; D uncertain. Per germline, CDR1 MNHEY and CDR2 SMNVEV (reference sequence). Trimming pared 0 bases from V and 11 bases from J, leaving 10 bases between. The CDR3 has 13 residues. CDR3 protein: CASSLSPGFKLFF. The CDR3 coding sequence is TGTGCCAGCAGTTTATCGCCGGGTTTTAAACTGTTTTTT.

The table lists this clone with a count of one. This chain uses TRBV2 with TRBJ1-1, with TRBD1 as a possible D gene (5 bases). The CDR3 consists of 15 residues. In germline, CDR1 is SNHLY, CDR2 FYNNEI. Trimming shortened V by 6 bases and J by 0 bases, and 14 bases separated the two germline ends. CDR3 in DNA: TGTGCCAGCAGGGTTGACAGTAGCATGAACACTGAAGCTTTCTTT. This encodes CASRVDSSMNTEAFF. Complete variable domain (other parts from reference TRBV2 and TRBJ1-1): EPEVTQTPSHQVTQMGQEVILRCVPISNHLYFYWYRQILGQKVEFLVSFYNNEISEKSEIFDDQFSVERPDGSNFTLKIRSTKLEDSAMYFCASRVDSSMNTEAFFGQGTRLTVV.

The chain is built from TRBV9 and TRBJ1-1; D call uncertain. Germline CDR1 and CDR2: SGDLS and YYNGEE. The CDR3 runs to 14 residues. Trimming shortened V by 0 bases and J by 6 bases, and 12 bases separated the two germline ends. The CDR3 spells CASSVGHKGAEAFF. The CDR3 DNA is TGTGCCAGCAGCGTAGGACACAAAGGCGCTGAAGCTTTCTTT.

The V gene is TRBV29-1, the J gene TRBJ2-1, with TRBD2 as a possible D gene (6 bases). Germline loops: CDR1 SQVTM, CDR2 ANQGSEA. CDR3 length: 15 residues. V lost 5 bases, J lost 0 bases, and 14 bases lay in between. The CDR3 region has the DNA TGCAGCGTTCTAACCACGGGAGACTCCTACAATGAGCAGTTCTTC. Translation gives CSVLTTGDSYNEQFF.

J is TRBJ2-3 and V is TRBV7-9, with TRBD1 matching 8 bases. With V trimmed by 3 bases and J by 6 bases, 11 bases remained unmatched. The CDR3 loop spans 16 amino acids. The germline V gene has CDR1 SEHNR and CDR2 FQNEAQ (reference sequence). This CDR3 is CASSLGPQGAGDTQYF. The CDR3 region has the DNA TGTGCCAGCAGCTTGGGACCGCAGGGGGCTGGGGATACGCAGTATTTT.

The CDR3 is CASSFEATPIYGYTF. In DNA form, the CDR3 reads TGTGCCAGCAGCTTCGAGGCTACCCCCATCTATGGCTACACCTTC. The chain recombines TRBV7-9 with TRBJ1-2, with D unclear. The CDR3 is 15 residues long. From germline, CDR1 is SEHNR and CDR2 FQNEAQ (reference sequence). V was cut by 3 bases and J by 4 bases, with 15 bases left in between.

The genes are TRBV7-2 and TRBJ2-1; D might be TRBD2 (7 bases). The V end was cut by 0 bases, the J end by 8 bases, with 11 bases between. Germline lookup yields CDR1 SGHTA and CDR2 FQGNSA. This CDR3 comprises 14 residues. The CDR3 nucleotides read TGTGCCAGCAGCTTAGCGGGGGGGCTGGATGAGCAGTTCTTC. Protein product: CASSLAGGLDEQFF. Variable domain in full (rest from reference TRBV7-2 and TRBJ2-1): GAGVSQSPSNKVTEKGKDVELRCDPISGHTALYWYRQSLGQGLEFLIYFQGNSAPDKSGLPSDRFSAERTGGSVSTLTIQRTQQEDSAVYLCASSLAGGLDEQFFGPGTRLTVL.

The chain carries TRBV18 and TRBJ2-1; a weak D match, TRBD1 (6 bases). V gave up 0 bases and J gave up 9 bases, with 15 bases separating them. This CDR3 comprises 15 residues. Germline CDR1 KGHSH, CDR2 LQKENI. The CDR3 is CASSPPGTLDSEQFF. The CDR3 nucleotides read TGTGCCAGCTCACCACCTGGGACACTGGACAGTGAGCAGTTCTTC. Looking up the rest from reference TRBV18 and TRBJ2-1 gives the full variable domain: NAGVMQNPRHLVRRRGQEARLRCSPMKGHSHVYWYRQLPEEGLKFMVYLQKENIIDESGMPKERFSAEFPKEGPSILRIQQVVRGDSAAYFCASSPPGTLDSEQFFGPGTRLTVL.

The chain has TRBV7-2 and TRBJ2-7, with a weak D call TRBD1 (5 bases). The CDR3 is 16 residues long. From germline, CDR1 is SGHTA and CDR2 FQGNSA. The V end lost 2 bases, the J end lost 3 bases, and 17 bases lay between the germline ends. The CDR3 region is CASSLSLYWGHYEQYV. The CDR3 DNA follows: TGTGCCAGCAGCTTATCGTTGTATTGGGGCCACTACGAGCAGTACGTC.

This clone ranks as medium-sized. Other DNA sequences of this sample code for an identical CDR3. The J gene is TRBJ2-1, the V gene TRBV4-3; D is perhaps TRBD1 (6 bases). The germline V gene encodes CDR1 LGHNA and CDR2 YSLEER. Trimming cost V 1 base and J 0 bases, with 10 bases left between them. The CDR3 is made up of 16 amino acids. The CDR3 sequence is CASSQVLQGSYNEQFF. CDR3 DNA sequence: TGCGCCAGCAGCCAAGTTCTACAGGGCTCCTACAATGAGCAGTTCTTC.

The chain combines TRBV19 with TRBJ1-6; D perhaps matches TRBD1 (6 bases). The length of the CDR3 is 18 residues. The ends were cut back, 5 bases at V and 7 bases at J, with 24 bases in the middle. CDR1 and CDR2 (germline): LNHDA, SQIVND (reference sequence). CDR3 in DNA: TGTGCCAGTAGTCTGATGCACAGGGAAACCTCTTACAATTCACCCCTCCACTTT. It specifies CASSLMHRETSYNSPLHF.

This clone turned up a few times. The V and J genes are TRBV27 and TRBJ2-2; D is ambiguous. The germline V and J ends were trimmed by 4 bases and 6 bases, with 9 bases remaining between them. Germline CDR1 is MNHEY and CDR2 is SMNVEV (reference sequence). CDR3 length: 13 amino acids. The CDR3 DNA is TGTGCCAGCAGTTCCCAAATGTCCGGGGAGCTGTTTTTT. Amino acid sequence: CASSSQMSGELFF.

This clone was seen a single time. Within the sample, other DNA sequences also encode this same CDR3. CDR3 bases: TGTGCCAGCAGTTACTCTAGCGGGGGGAGCACAGATACGCAGTATTTT. This encodes CASSYSSGGSTDTQYF. This sequence joins TRBV6-5 and TRBJ2-3; TRBD2 agrees at 10 bases. The CDR3 runs to 16 residues. Germline CDR1 is MNHEY and CDR2 is SVGAGI. V trimming: 0 bases; J trimming: 0 bases; junction bases outside the gene matches: 0.

CDR3 protein: CASSRLEEVREQYV. Here the CDR3 DNA reads TGTGCCAGCAGTCGGCTCGAAGAGGTGCGCGAGCAGTACGTC. The V gene is TRBV28, the J gene TRBJ2-7; D remains unclear. This CDR3 spans 14 amino acids. Trimming stripped 5 bases from V and 6 bases from J, with 17 bases between. Germline CDR1 and CDR2: MDHEN and SYDVKM.

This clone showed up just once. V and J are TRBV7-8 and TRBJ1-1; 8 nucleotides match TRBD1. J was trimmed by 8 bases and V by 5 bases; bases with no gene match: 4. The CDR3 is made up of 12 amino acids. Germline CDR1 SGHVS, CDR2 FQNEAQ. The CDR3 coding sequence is TGTGCCAGCAGCCATGGACAGGGAGAAGCTTTCTTT. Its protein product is CASSHGQGEAFF.

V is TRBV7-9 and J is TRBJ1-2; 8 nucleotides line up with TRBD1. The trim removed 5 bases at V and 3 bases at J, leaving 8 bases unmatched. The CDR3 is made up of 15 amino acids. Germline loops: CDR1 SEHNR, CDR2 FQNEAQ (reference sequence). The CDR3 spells CASSPGGTGHYGYTF. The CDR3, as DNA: TGTGCCAGCAGCCCAGGGGGGACAGGCCACTATGGCTACACCTTC.

The CDR3 sequence is CASSGGGGNNEQFF. Here the CDR3 DNA reads TGTGCCAGCAGTGGGGGCGGGGGGAACAATGAGCAGTTCTTC. The chain employs TRBV6-1 and TRBJ2-1; the match to TRBD2 covers 8 bases. Looked up from germline, CDR1 is MNHNS and CDR2 is SASEGT. V lost 4 bases, J lost 5 bases, and 4 bases stayed unmatched. CDR3 length: 14 residues.

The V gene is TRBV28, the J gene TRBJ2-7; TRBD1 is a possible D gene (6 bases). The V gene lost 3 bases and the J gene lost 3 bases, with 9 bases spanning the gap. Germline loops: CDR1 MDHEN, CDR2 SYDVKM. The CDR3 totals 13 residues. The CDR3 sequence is CASSFGQLYEQYV. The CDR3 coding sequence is TGTGCCAGCAGTTTCGGACAGCTCTACGAGCAGTACGTC.

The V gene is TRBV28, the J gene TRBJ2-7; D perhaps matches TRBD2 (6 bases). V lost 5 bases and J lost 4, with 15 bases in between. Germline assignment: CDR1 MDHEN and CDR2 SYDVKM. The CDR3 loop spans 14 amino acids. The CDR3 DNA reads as TGTGCCAGCAGTATTACCAGGGCGGGGTACGAGCAGTACGTC. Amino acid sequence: CASSITRAGYEQYV.

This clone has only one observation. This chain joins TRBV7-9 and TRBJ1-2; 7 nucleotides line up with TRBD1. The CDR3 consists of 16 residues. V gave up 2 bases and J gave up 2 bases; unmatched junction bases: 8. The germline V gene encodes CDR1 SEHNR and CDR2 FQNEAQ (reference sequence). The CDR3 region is CASSLPLGQANYGYTF. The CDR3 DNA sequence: TGTGCCAGCAGCTTACCCCTCGGACAGGCAAACTATGGCTACACCTTC.

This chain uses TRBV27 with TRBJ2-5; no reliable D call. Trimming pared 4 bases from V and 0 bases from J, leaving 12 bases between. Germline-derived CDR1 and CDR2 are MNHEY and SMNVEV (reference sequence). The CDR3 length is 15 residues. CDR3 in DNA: TGTGCCAGCAGTTCCGAAGACACGTACCAAGAGACCCAGTACTTC. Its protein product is CASSSEDTYQETQYF.